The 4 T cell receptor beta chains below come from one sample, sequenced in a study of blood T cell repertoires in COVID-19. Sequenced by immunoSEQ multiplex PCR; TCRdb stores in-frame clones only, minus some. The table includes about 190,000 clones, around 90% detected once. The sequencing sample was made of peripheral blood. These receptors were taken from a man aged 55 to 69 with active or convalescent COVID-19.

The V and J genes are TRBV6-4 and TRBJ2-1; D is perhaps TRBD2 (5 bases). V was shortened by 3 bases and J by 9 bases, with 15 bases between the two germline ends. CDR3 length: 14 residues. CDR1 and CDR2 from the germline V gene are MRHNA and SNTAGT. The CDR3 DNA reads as TGTGCCAGCAGTGAAGGAGGTGAGGGTGGTGAGCAGTTCTTC. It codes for CASSEGGEGGEQFF.

CDR3 bases: TGCGCCAGCAGCCCCGTGCGCGGGTTTGGGGCCAACGTCCTGACTTTC. Protein: CASSPVRGFGANVLTF. The rearrangement joins TRBV5-1 to TRBJ2-6, with a weak D call TRBD2 (5 bases). V lost 4 bases and J 3 bases, leaving 14 bases between the germline ends. The CDR3 covers 16 residues. CDR1 is SGHRS and CDR2 is YFSETQ in the germline V gene.

The CDR3 protein is CASSPSGQGSTF. The CDR3 region has the DNA TGTGCCAGCTCACCTTCCGGACAGGGTAGTACCTTC. The rearrangement links TRBV18 to TRBJ1-2, with 8 nucleotides matching TRBD1. Germline CDR1 is KGHSH and CDR2 is LQKENI. Germline trimming cut 3 bases from V and 14 bases from J; bases unmatched to any gene: 8. The CDR3 contains 12 residues.

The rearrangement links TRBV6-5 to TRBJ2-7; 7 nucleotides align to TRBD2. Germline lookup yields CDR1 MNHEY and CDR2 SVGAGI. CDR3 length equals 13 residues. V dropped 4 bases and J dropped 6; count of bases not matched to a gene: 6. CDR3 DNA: TGTGCCAGCAGTTGGGGGGGGAACGCCGAGCAGTACTTC. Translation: CASSWGGNAEQYF.